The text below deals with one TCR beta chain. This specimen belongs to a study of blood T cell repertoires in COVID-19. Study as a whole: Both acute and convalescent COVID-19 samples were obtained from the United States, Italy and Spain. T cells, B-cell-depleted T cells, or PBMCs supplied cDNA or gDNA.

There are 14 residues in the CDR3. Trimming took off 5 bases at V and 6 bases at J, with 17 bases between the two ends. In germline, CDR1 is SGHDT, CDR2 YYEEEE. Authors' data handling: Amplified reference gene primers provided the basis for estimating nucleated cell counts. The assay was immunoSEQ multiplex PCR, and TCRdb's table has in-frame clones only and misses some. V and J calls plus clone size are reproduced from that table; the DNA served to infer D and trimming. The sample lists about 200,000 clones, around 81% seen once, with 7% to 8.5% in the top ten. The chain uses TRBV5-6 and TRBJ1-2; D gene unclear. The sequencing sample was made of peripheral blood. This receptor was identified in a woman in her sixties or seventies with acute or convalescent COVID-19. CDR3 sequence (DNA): TGTGCCAGCAGGTATTCGAGAACTAGGCATGGCTACACCTTC. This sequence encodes CASRYSRTRHGYTF.